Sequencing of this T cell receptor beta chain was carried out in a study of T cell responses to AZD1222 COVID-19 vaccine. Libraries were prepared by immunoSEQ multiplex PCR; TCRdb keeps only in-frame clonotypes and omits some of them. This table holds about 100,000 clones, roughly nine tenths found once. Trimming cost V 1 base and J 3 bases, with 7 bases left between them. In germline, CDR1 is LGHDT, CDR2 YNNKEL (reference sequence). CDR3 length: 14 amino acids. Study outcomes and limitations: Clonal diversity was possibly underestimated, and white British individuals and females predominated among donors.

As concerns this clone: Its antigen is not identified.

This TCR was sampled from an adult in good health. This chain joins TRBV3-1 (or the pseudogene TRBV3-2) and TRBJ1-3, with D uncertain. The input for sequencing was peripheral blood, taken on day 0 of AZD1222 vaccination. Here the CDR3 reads CASSQGPIGNTIYF. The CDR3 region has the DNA TGTGCCAGCAGCCAAGGCCCTATTGGAAACACCATATATTTT.